This section outlines one TCR beta chain sequence together with its context. What it recognizes is unknown. Libraries were prepared by immunoSEQ multiplex PCR; TCRdb keeps only in-frame clonotypes and omits some of them. The table lists approximately 70,000 clones, roughly 84% of them singletons, with 7.9% in the top ten. With V trimmed by 9 bases and J by 4 bases, 6 bases remained unmatched. In germline, CDR1 is SNHLY, CDR2 FYNNEI. CDR3 size: 12 residues. The data were obtained in a study of OX40 agonist ivuxolimab in advanced cancers. Points from the study as a whole: Relatively little clonal expansion, among the lowest observed, appeared in partial responders at 0.1-3.0 mg/kg.

The rearrangement uses TRBV2 and TRBJ2-7; 7 bases map to TRBD1. The sample in question was CD4+ or CD8+ T cells sorted from blood, obtained in a trial of the OX40 agonist ivuxolimab. This TCR was sampled from an adult with an advanced solid tumor such as melanoma, head and neck, liver or kidney cancer. The chain's CDR3 is CARGTDPYEQYF. The DNA of the CDR3 is TGTGCCAGAGGGACAGACCCTTACGAGCAGTACTTC.